This T cell receptor (beta chain) was recovered during a study of blood T cell repertoires in COVID-19. Study information: Researchers got acute and convalescent COVID-19 samples from the United States, Italy and Spain.

How the authors handled the data: Nucleated cell number was recorded as an estimate derived from reference gene primer amplification. Sequenced by immunoSEQ multiplex PCR; TCRdb stores in-frame clones only, minus some. The D gene and trimming were derived from the DNA, and the V and J assignments and clone size from that table. The repertoire has fewer than 650,000 clones, about 89% of them found once; the top ten carry about 8.2%. Seattle-derived patients entered the study during active infection and were followed longitudinally. The receptor was isolated from a woman between 50 and 59 years old with COVID-19, enrolled during active disease. The sequenced sample was peripheral blood.

The CDR3 coding sequence is TGTGCCAGCAGCTTAGATTACGGGTTGTACTACGAGCAGTACTTC. Amino acids: CASSLDYGLYYEQYF. The rearrangement joins TRBV7-2 to TRBJ2-7; D not certain. V was cut by 1 base and J by 3 bases, with 13 bases left in between. The CDR3 is made up of 15 amino acids. CDR1 SGHTA and CDR2 FQGNSA come from the germline V gene.